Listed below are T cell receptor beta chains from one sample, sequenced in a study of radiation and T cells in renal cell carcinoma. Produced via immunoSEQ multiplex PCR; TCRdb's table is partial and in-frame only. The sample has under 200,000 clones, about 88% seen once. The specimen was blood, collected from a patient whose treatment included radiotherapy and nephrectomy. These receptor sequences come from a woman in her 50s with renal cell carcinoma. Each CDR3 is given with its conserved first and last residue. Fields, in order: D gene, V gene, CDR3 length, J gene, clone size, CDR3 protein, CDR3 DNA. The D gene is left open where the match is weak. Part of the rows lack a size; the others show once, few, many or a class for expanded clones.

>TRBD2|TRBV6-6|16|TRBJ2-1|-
CASSLTSGSSGNEQFF
TGTGCCAGCAGTTTAACTAGCGGTTCATCGGGGAATGAGCAGTTCTTC
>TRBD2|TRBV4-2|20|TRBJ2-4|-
CASSPVWRGGNRLAKNIQYF
TGTGCCAGCAGCCCCGTTTGGCGGGGGGGAAATCGACTAGCCAAAAACATTCAGTACTTC
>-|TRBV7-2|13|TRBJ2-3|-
CASSPPSTDTQYF
TGTGCCAGCAGCCCACCTAGCACAGATACGCAGTATTTT
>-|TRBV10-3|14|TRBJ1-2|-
CATSQGRDNYGYTF
TGTGCCACCAGTCAGGGAAGGGATAACTATGGCTACACCTTC
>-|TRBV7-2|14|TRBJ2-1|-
CASSLSAGPNEQFF
TGTGCCAGCAGCTTATCGGCGGGGCCCAATGAGCAGTTCTTC
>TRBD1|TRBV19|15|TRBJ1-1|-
CASSITLGTATEAFF
TGTGCCAGTAGTATCACGTTAGGGACAGCCACTGAAGCTTTCTTT
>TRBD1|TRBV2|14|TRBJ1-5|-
CASSETGVGQPQHF
TGTGCCAGCAGTGAAACAGGGGTTGGTCAGCCCCAGCATTTT
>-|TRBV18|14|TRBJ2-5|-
CASSRGTLQETQYF
TGTGCCAGCTCACGAGGGACCCTCCAAGAGACCCAGTACTTC
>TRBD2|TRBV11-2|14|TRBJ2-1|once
CASSKSGGANEQFF
TGTGCCAGCAGTAAAAGCGGGGGGGCCAATGAGCAGTTCTTC
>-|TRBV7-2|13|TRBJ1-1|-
CASSFSMNTEAFF
TGTGCCAGCAGCTTTAGCATGAACACTGAAGCTTTCTTT
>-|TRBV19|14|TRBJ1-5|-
CASSLHRNNQPQHF
TGTGCCAGTTCCTTACACAGAAACAATCAGCCCCAGCATTTT
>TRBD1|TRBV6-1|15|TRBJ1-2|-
CASSETWDRGHGYTF
TGTGCCAGCAGTGAAACATGGGACAGGGGGCATGGCTACACCTTC
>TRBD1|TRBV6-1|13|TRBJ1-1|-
CASSGTGSTEAFF
TGTGCCAGCAGTGGGACAGGGAGCACTGAAGCTTTCTTT
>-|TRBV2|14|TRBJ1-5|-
CASSEGLVNQPQHF
TGTGCCAGCAGTGAAGGGCTGGTCAATCAGCCCCAGCATTTT
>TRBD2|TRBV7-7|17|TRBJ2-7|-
CASSLLRGGGRSYEQYF
TGTGCTAGCAGCTTACTTCGGGGCGGGGGTAGGTCCTACGAGCAGTACTTC
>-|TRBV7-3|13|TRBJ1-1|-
CASSLGWNTEAFF
TGTGCCAGCAGCTTAGGGTGGAACACTGAAGCTTTCTTT
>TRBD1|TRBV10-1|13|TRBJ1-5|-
CASSRDSNQPQHF
TGCGCCAGCAGCCGGGACAGTAATCAGCCCCAGCATTTT
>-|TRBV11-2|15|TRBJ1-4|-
CASSLGAGPGEKLFF
TGTGCCAGCAGCCTGGGGGCGGGACCTGGTGAAAAACTGTTTTTT
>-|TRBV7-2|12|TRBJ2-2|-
CASSSGVGELFF
TGTGCCAGCAGCTCCGGGGTCGGGGAGCTGTTTTTT
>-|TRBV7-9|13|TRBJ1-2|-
CASSPPGRGGYTF
TGTGCCAGCAGCCCCCCCGGACGCGGTGGCTACACCTTC
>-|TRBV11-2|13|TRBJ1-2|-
CASSFDRAYGYTF
TGTGCCAGCAGCTTCGACAGAGCCTATGGCTACACCTTC
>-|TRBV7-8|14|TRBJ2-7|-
CASTKVESTYEQYF
TGTGCCAGCACGAAGGTCGAGTCTACCTACGAGCAGTACTTC
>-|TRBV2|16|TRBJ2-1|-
CASSELSGGSYNEQFF
TGTGCCAGCAGTGAATTGTCGGGGGGCTCGTACAATGAGCAGTTCTTC
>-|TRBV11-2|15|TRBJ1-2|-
CASSQDPLRSYGYTF
TGTGCCAGCAGCCAAGACCCTCTAAGGAGCTATGGCTACACCTTC
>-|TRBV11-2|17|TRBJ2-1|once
CASSPLVAGGGYNEQFF
TGTGCCAGCAGCCCCCTTGTGGCGGGTGGGGGCTACAATGAGCAGTTCTTC
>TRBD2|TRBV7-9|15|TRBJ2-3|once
CASSARLARADTQYF
TGTGCCAGCAGCGCCAGACTAGCGAGGGCAGATACGCAGTATTTT
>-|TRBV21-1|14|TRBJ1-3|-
CASNSTGTGNTIYF
TGTGCCAGCAACTCCACGGGGACTGGAAACACCATATATTTT
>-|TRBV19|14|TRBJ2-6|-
CASNAASGANVLTF
TGTGCCAGTAACGCAGCCTCTGGGGCCAACGTCCTGACTTTC
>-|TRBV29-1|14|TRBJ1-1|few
CSVEVRGKPTEAFF
TGCAGCGTTGAAGTAAGGGGGAAGCCCACTGAAGCTTTCTTT
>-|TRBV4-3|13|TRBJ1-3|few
CASSQETGNTIYF
TGCGCCAGCAGCCAAGAGACTGGAAACACCATATATTTT
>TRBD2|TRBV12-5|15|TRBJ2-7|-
CASGGGAGRSYEQYF
TGTGCTAGTGGCGGGGGAGCGGGGCGCTCCTACGAGCAGTACTTC
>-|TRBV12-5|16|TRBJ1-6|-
CASGTTGLSNNSPLHF
TGTGCTAGTGGTACGACCGGTCTGTCTAATAATTCACCCCTCCACTTT
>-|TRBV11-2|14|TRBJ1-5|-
CASSWGGDAQPQHF
TGTGCCAGCAGCTGGGGGGGTGACGCTCAGCCCCAGCATTTT
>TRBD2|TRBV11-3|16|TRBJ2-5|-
CASSLGASGGQETQYF
TGTGCCAGCAGCTTAGGAGCTAGCGGGGGACAAGAGACCCAGTACTTC
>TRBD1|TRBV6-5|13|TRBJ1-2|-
CASRRTGNYGYTF
TGTGCCAGCAGACGGACAGGGAACTATGGCTACACCTTC
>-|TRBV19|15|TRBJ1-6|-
CASTDMSSYNSPLHF
TGTGCCAGTACTGACATGAGCTCCTATAATTCACCCCTCCACTTT
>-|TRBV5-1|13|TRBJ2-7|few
CASSLDRDYEQYF
TGCGCCAGCAGCCTAGACCGGGACTACGAGCAGTACTTC
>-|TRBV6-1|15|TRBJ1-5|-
CASSEGFPGNQPQHF
TGTGCCAGCAGTGAAGGGTTTCCCGGCAATCAGCCCCAGCATTTT
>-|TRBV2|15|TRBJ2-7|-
CASSPPGHNSYEQYF
TGTGCCAGCTCGCCTCCGGGACACAATTCCTACGAGCAGTACTTC
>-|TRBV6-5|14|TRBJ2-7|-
CASSPERRNYEQYF
TGTGCCAGCAGCCCCGAGCGGAGGAACTACGAGCAGTACTTC
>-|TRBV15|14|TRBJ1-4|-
CATSRGQANEKLFF
TGTGCCACCAGCAGAGGCCAGGCAAATGAAAAACTGTTTTTT
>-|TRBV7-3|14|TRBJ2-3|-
CASSSQIRADTQYF
TGTGCCAGCAGCTCCCAGATTCGTGCAGATACGCAGTATTTT
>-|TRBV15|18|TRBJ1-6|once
CATSTSFSGTEDNSPLHF
TGTGCCACCAGCACGTCCTTCAGCGGGACGGAGGATAATTCACCCCTCCACTTT
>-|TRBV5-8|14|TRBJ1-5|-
CASSLTRGVQPQHF
TGTGCCAGCAGCTTGACAAGGGGGGTCCAGCCCCAGCATTTT
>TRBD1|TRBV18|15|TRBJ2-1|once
CASSPGQGFYNEQFF
TGTGCCAGCTCACCCGGACAGGGATTTTACAATGAGCAGTTCTTC
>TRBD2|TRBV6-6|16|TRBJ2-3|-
CASSYSSGGSVDTQYF
TGTGCCAGCAGTTACTCATCGGGAGGGTCCGTAGATACGCAGTATTTT
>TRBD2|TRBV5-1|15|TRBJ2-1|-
CASSSKRGGLHEQFF
TGCGCCAGCAGCTCAAAGCGGGGGGGCCTCCATGAGCAGTTCTTC